This T cell receptor beta chain appears in the sequencing data of a study of blood T cell repertoires in COVID-19. Only in-frame clones appear in the TCRdb table, and some are missing; sequencing was by immunoSEQ multiplex PCR. Found here are roughly 250,000 clones, about 91% of them singletons; the top ten hold more than 0.95%. This CDR3 comprises 14 residues. Unmatched junction bases numbered 5, after V lost 0 bases and J lost 7 bases. Germline V gene lookup returns CDR1 SEHNR and CDR2 FQNEAQ (reference sequence). Sequences were obtained from PBMCs or T cells enriched from blood (not recorded which). V is TRBV7-9 and J is TRBJ2-7, with 8 bases matching TRBD1. The sequence was obtained from a woman aged 40 to 55 with acute COVID-19. The CDR3 here is CASSLAQGAREQYV. The DNA of the CDR3 is TGTGCCAGCAGCTTAGCGCAGGGGGCGAGAGAGCAGTACGTC.